One and the same sample provided the 16 T cell receptor beta chains below, sequenced in a study of a mutant IDH1 vaccine in newly diagnosed glioma. Antigen specificity for these receptors is unknown. The time point is: week 11, during vaccination. Vaccine doses each comprised 300 ug of mutant IDH1 20-mer peptide, with topical imiquimod. TCRdb's table, derived via immunoSEQ multiplex PCR, lists solely in-frame clones and lacks some. Counted here are 100,000 to 150,000 clones, about 82% occurring once; the ten biggest clones make up around 5.5%. The sample consisted of PBMCs, taken from a glioma patient whose treatment included an IDH1 peptide vaccine. These TCRs come from a man aged 35 to 55 with glioma.

The chain carries TRBV11-2 and TRBJ2-7; D gene unclear. CDR3 size: 14 residues. Trimming shortened V by 5 bases and J by 2 bases, and 13 bases separated the two germline ends. The germline gives CDR1 SGHAT, CDR2 FQNNGV. CDR3 sequence (DNA): TGTGCCAGCAGCCCAAGTCAGTTAACCTACGAGCAGTACTTC. Its protein is CASSPSQLTYEQYF.

This clone has just a few counts. V and J are TRBV28 and TRBJ1-1; no clear D gene. The CDR3 totals 14 residues. V lost 9 bases to trimming and J lost 0 bases, with 14 bases between them. Germline CDR1 is MDHEN and CDR2 is SYDVKM. CDR3 nucleotides: TGTGCCAGTGACCCCGGGCCCTTGAACACTGAAGCTTTCTTT. It specifies CASDPGPLNTEAFF. The variable domain in full, completed from reference TRBV28 and TRBJ1-1, reads DVKVTQSSRYLVKRTGEKVFLECVQDMDHENMFWYRQDPGLGLRLIYFSYDVKMKEKGDIPEGYSVSREKKERFSLILESASTNQTSMYLCASDPGPLNTEAFFGQGTRLTVV.

The V call is TRBV18, the J call TRBJ2-7; D is unresolved. The CDR3 contains 12 residues. Germline V gene lookup returns CDR1 KGHSH and CDR2 LQKENI. V lost 2 bases and J lost 5, with 7 bases in between. Here the CDR3 reads CASSPRAHEQYF. CDR3 in DNA: TGTGCCAGCTCACCAAGGGCACACGAGCAGTACTTC.

This clone occurred once. The V call is TRBV19, the J call TRBJ2-2; 14 bases are a match to TRBD2. From germline, CDR1 is LNHDA and CDR2 SQIVND (reference sequence). CDR3 length equals 16 residues. Trimming removed 4 bases from V and 7 bases from J; junction bases left unmatched: 5. The CDR3 protein is CASSRGLAGVGGELFF. Here the CDR3 DNA reads TGTGCCAGTAGTAGGGGACTAGCGGGAGTCGGCGGGGAGCTGTTTTTT.

In regard to this clone: At one end, the junction sequence differs from germline, possibly due to a read error. V is TRBV7-2 and J is TRBJ2-4; no firm D call. Germline lookup yields CDR1 SGHTA and CDR2 FQGNSA. This CDR3 spans 15 amino acids. CDR3 coding DNA: TGTGCCAGCAGCCTATTATCCCTAACCAATAACATTCAGTACTTC. Protein: CASSLLSLTNNIQYF. Variable domain in full (rest from reference TRBV7-2 and TRBJ2-4): GAGVSQSPSNKVTEKGKDVELRCDPISGHTALYWYRQSLGQGLEFLIYFQGNSAPDKSGLPSDRFSAERTGGSVSTLTIQRTQQEDSAVYLCASSLLSLTNNIQYFGAGTRLSVL.

J is TRBJ2-6 and V is TRBV5-6, with D unresolved. V was pared by 0 bases and J by 1 base, with 8 bases between. Germline V gives CDR1 SGHDT, CDR2 YYEEEE. CDR3 size: 16 residues. CDR3 coding DNA: TGTGCCAGCAGCTTGGTGTCAGGATCTGGGGCCAACGTCCTGACTTTC. The encoded protein is CASSLVSGSGANVLTF. Drawing the rest from reference TRBV5-6 and TRBJ2-6, the complete variable domain is DAGVTQSPTHLIKTRGQQVTLRCSPKSGHDTVSWYQQALGQGPQFIFQYYEEEERQRGNFPDRFSGHQFPNYSSELNVNALLLGDSALYLCASSLVSGSGANVLTFGAGSRLTVL.

The chain combines TRBV2 with TRBJ2-1, with D maybe TRBD2 (7 bases). CDR3 length equals 14 residues. The ends were cut back, 0 bases at V and 8 bases at J, with 11 bases in the middle. Germline lookup yields CDR1 SNHLY and CDR2 FYNNEI. The CDR3 loop is CASSEAGGPYEQFF. As DNA, the CDR3 is TGTGCCAGCAGTGAAGCGGGGGGGCCGTATGAGCAGTTCTTC.

In its sample, this clone was seen once. This chain connects TRBV19 to TRBJ1-6; TRBD1 might be the D (6 bases). Germline lookup yields CDR1 LNHDA and CDR2 SQIVND (reference sequence). The CDR3 has 14 amino acids. Trimming took off 5 bases at V and 8 bases at J, with 13 bases between the two ends. The CDR3 coding sequence is TGTGCCAGTAGTCGGACAGCCCTAGATTCACCCCTCCACTTT. The encoded protein is CASSRTALDSPLHF.

This clone has only one observation. The rearrangement joins TRBV6-1 to TRBJ1-1, with unresolved D. The CDR3 length is 13 residues. CDR1 is MNHNS and CDR2 is SASEGT in the germline V gene. The V and J ends lost 4 bases and 5 bases respectively, with 11 bases between them. The CDR3 loop reads CASSATQRTEAFF. The DNA for the CDR3 is TGTGCCAGCAGTGCCACCCAAAGGACTGAAGCTTTCTTT.

The J gene is TRBJ2-7, the V gene TRBV28; D might be TRBD2 (7 bases). Germline V CDR1 and CDR2: MDHEN, SYDVKM. The V end lost 6 bases, the J end lost 3 bases, and 24 bases lay between the germline ends. The length of the CDR3 is 17 residues. CDR3 bases: TGTGCCAGCAGCTCCCTCGGGGAGGGGGAACGGCGCTACGAGCAGTACTTC. This codes for CASSSLGEGERRYEQYF.

The chain carries TRBV30 and TRBJ2-5; D unclear. The CDR3 sequence is 12 residues long. Germline V gives CDR1 GTSNPN, CDR2 SVGIG (reference sequence). Trimming cost V 5 bases and J 0 bases, with 7 bases left between them. The DNA of the CDR3 is TGTGCCTGGGACACGAACCAAGAGACCCAGTACTTC. Translation: CAWDTNQETQYF.

The J gene is TRBJ1-3, the V gene TRBV27, with D unresolved. V was cut by 2 bases and J by 4 bases, with 12 bases left in between. Germline CDR1 and CDR2: MNHEY and SMNVEV (reference sequence). The CDR3 length is 15 residues. The CDR3 reads CASSLNGITGNTIYF. CDR3 in DNA: TGTGCCAGCAGTTTAAATGGGATAACGGGAAACACCATATATTTT.

This clone has a single count. The chain couples TRBV5-4 to TRBJ2-3, with D uncertain. This CDR3 region has 14 residues. Germline V gene sequence: CDR1 SGHNT, CDR2 YYREEE (reference sequence). With 0 bases removed from V and 1 base from J, the gap between germline ends came to 6 bases. The chain's CDR3 is CASSLERRTDTQYF. The CDR3 region has the DNA TGTGCCAGCAGCTTGGAGCGCCGCACAGATACGCAGTATTTT.

This clone was counted only a few times. The CDR3 DNA reads as TGTGCCAGCAGCGAACAGGGGGCGGAAGATGAAAAACTGTTTTTT. Translating it yields CASSEQGAEDEKLFF. The rearrangement uses TRBV5-6 and TRBJ1-4, with 9 positions matching TRBD1. Trimming took 4 bases from V and 6 from J; bases not matched to a gene: 7. The CDR3 consists of 15 residues. Germline V gene lookup returns CDR1 SGHDT and CDR2 YYEEEE.

The rearrangement joins TRBV11-3 to TRBJ2-2; 8 nucleotides agree with TRBD1. Germline loops: CDR1 SGHNT, CDR2 YENEEA. CDR3 length equals 14 residues. Losses at the gene ends were 5 bases for V and 6 bases for J; bases not matched to a gene: 5. The CDR3 is CASSKQGVAGELFF. CDR3 DNA: TGTGCCAGCAGCAAACAGGGGGTAGCCGGGGAGCTGTTTTTT.

The chain employs TRBV7-8 and TRBJ2-5; 13 bases are a match to TRBD2. This CDR3 is built from 16 residues. With V trimmed by 5 bases and J by 4 bases, 7 bases remained unmatched. The V gene's germline CDR1 is SGHVS and CDR2 FQNEAQ. The CDR3 DNA is TGTGCCAGCAGCCCTGGACTAGCGGGAGAAGGAGAGACCCAGTACTTC. Residues: CASSPGLAGEGETQYF.